This T cell receptor (beta chain) was sequenced in a study of cytomegalovirus exposure and HLA in healthy donors. Study conclusions and caveats: HLA allele associations emerged for around 16,000 TCR beta sequences in a later analysis, at 0.05 false discovery rate. It was in a later analysis that TCR association rates were seen to vary by HLA locus, highest for DRB1 and lowest for HLA-C.

This PCR relied on a set of 60 Vbeta primers and 13 Jbeta primers. Assay used: immunoSEQ multiplex PCR; TCRdb lists only in-frame clones, some missing. The sample yields 180,000 or so clones, approximately 77% seen once. The ends were cut back, 7 bases at V and 8 bases at J, with 10 bases in the middle. This CDR3 contains 11 residues. On this clone: What it binds is not known.

This sequence originates from a male donor in good health and CMV-seronegative. The genes are TRBV5-3 and TRBJ2-4, with D perhaps matching TRBD2 (5 bases). TRBV5-3 is given ORF status, its function remaining uncertain. Sample: PBMCs. The CDR3 DNA is TGTGCCAGATGGTCCGGGGACATTCAGTACTTC. It encodes CARWSGDIQYF.